Presented here are 29 T cell receptor beta chains from one specimen sequenced in a study of early T cells in non-severe SARS-CoV-2 infection. TCRdb processed the 5' RACE reads anew with MiXCR; each CDR3 protein has one entry. The data show about 37,000 distinct CDR3 sequences, 5.8% seen once. The specimen was whole blood. These receptors were obtained from an adult who was a healthcare worker with PCR-confirmed SARS-CoV-2 infection or an uninfected control (not recorded which).

In this sample, this clonotype turned up many times. The chain links TRBV20-1 to TRBJ2-5; 16 bases agree with TRBD2. The germline CDR1 and CDR2 sequences are DFQATT and SNEGSKA (reference sequence). With V trimmed by 6 bases and J by 2 bases, 12 bases remained unmatched. CDR3 length equals 18 residues. The CDR3 DNA reads as TGCAGTGCCCGCCCGGGACTAGCGGGAGGGGTACGGCAAGAGACCCAGTACTTC. Encoded protein: CSARPGLAGGVRQETQYF.

This clonotype was found many times. This rearrangement joins TRBV12-3 or TRBV12-4 to TRBJ2-1; TRBD2 might be the D (5 bases). V was cut by 7 bases and J by 8 bases, with 18 bases left in between. The CDR3 loop spans 14 amino acids. CDR3 protein: CASTRFEGRDEQFF. CDR3 nucleotide sequence: TGTGCCAGCACCCGGTTTGAAGGGCGGGATGAGCAGTTCTTC.

This clonotype was seen ten or more times. This rearrangement joins TRBV20-1 to TRBJ2-1, with a tentative D call TRBD2 (6 bases). The CDR3 has 15 residues. Germline lookup yields CDR1 DFQATT and CDR2 SNEGSKA (reference sequence). Trimming shortened V by 3 bases and J by 4 bases, and 16 bases separated the two germline ends. In DNA form, the CDR3 reads TGCAGTGCTAGTTCCCCGGGACTGGCATACAATGAGCAGTTCTTC. It yields the protein CSASSPGLAYNEQFF.

This clonotype was found many times. The rearrangement links TRBV4-2 to TRBJ2-6, with a weak D call TRBD2 (5 bases). CDR3 length: 16 amino acids. Germline-derived CDR1 and CDR2 are LGHNA and YNFKEQ. With 0 bases removed from V and 2 bases from J, the gap between germline ends came to 8 bases. The CDR3 DNA reads as TGTGCCAGCAGCCAAGATTCCGGGGCTGGGGCCAACGTCCTGACTTTC. As protein: CASSQDSGAGANVLTF.

This clonotype was counted ten times or more. The rearrangement joins TRBV6-5 to TRBJ2-2, with 10 bases fitting TRBD2. CDR3 length: 22 residues. Germline V gene lookup returns CDR1 MNHEY and CDR2 SVGAGI. The trim removed 5 bases at V and 0 bases at J, leaving 21 bases unmatched. CDR3 amino acids: CASSLRGVGTSANSANTGELFF. Written as DNA, the CDR3 is TGTGCCAGCAGTCTACGTGGGGTGGGGACTAGCGCGAACTCTGCGAACACCGGGGAGCTGTTTTTT.

This clonotype turned up a few times. The V call is TRBV5-1, the J call TRBJ2-5; weak D call: TRBD2 (5 bases). V shed 0 bases and J shed 1 base, with 10 bases lying between them. CDR1 SGHRS and CDR2 YFSETQ come from the germline V gene. This CDR3 comprises 15 residues. The CDR3 sequence is CASSLVGDSQETQYF. The CDR3, as DNA: TGCGCCAGCAGCTTGGTGGGAGATAGCCAAGAGACCCAGTACTTC. The full variable domain, completed using reference TRBV5-1 and TRBJ2-5, is KAGVTQTPRYLIKTRGQQVTLSCSPISGHRSVSWYQQTPGQGLQFLFEYFSETQRNKGNFPGRFSGRQFSNSRSEMNVSTLELGDSALYLCASSLVGDSQETQYFGPGTRLLVL.

This clonotype was found many times. V usage is TRBV3-1 and J usage is TRBJ2-1, with D unresolved. Germline V CDR1 and CDR2: LGHDT, YNNKEL (reference sequence). This CDR3 is built from 16 residues. Trimming removed 0 bases from V and 0 bases from J, with 9 bases in between. The CDR3, as DNA: TGTGCCAGCAGCCAAGAAGACTCAAGCTCCTACAATGAGCAGTTCTTC. Encoded protein: CASSQEDSSSYNEQFF.

This chain uses TRBV30 with TRBJ1-3; D is uncertain. Trimming removed 0 bases at V and 1 base at J, with 7 bases between. The CDR3 contains 14 residues. The germline gives CDR1 GTSNPN, CDR2 SVGIG (reference sequence). The DNA of the CDR3 is TGTGCCTGGAGTGTGTTGGGTTCTGGAAACACCATATATTTT. It codes for CAWSVLGSGNTIYF.

The CDR3 DNA reads TGTGCCAGCAGCTCCCAAGTGATGAAAGGGACTCAACGAAACATTCAGTACTTC. It specifies CASSSQVMKGTQRNIQYF. The chain has TRBV5-5 and TRBJ2-4; possibly TRBD2 for D (6 bases). The V and J ends lost 3 bases and 6 bases respectively, with 25 bases between them. The germline V gene encodes CDR1 SGHKS and CDR2 YYEKEE (reference sequence). The CDR3 has 18 residues.

In this sample, this clonotype turned up many times. The rearrangement uses TRBV24-1 and TRBJ1-2; weak D call: TRBD1 (6 bases). Germline lookup yields CDR1 KGHDR and CDR2 SFDVKD. V lost 5 bases, J lost 7 bases, and 10 bases lay in between. The CDR3 consists of 12 residues. The CDR3 reads CATSGTVSGYTF. CDR3 coding DNA: TGTGCCACCAGTGGGACAGTCAGTGGCTACACCTTC.

This clonotype was recorded many times. The CDR3 sequence: CASSLNRVMNTEAFF. CDR3 in DNA: TGTGCCAGCAGCTTAAACAGGGTAATGAACACTGAAGCTTTCTTT. V is TRBV7-8 and J is TRBJ1-1, with D tentatively TRBD1 (6 bases). The CDR3 covers 15 residues. Trimming shortened V by 2 bases and J by 0 bases, and 10 bases separated the two germline ends. Germline loops: CDR1 SGHVS, CDR2 FQNEAQ.

This clonotype was seen more than once but under ten times. The chain is built from TRBV2 and TRBJ2-7; D gene uncertain. Germline loops: CDR1 SNHLY, CDR2 FYNNEI. V dropped 4 bases and J dropped 2 bases, with 18 bases sitting between them. The CDR3 sequence is 16 residues long. The CDR3 loop reads CASSVSSAPGPYEQYF. CDR3 sequence (DNA): TGTGCCAGCAGTGTGTCGTCGGCCCCTGGTCCCTACGAGCAGTACTTC.

This rearrangement joins TRBV6-6 to TRBJ2-7, with 10 bases matching TRBD1. Germline trimming cut 7 bases from V and 4 bases from J; bases unmatched to any gene: 7. The germline V gene encodes CDR1 MNHNY and CDR2 SVGAGI (reference sequence). The CDR3 covers 14 residues. The CDR3, as DNA: TGTGCCAGCACCGGAAGGGACAGGGGTTACGAGCAGTACTTC. It yields the protein CASTGRDRGYEQYF.

There are many counts of this clonotype. The chain is built from TRBV19 and TRBJ1-5, with a tentative D call TRBD1 (6 bases). This CDR3 region has 14 residues. The V end was cut by 5 bases, the J end by 3 bases, with 11 bases between. Germline V CDR1 and CDR2: LNHDA, SQIVND (reference sequence). The CDR3 loop is CASSPGHPNQPQHF. Written as DNA, the CDR3 is TGTGCCAGTAGTCCGGGACACCCCAATCAGCCCCAGCATTTT.

This clonotype was recorded many times. V and J are TRBV12-3 or TRBV12-4 and TRBJ2-1; 7 bases line up with TRBD1. The CDR3 sequence is 13 residues long. With V trimmed by 6 bases and J by 9 bases, 8 bases remained unmatched. CDR3 sequence: CASRVRQGTEQFF. Written as DNA, the CDR3 is TGTGCCAGCAGAGTACGACAGGGTACTGAGCAGTTCTTC.

Ten or more counts support this clonotype. V gene TRBV6-2 or TRBV6-3 combines with J gene TRBJ2-6; D is possibly TRBD1 (6 bases). The CDR3 length is 17 residues. V was pared by 4 bases and J by 2 bases, with 15 bases between. Germline V gene data show CDR1 as MNHEY and CDR2 as SVGEGT. This chain's CDR3 is CASSFRQDGTGANVLTF. The CDR3 DNA reads TGTGCCAGCAGTTTCCGACAGGACGGGACTGGGGCCAACGTCCTGACTTTC.

This clonotype was found many times. J is TRBJ2-5 and V is TRBV20-1, with D hard to call. CDR1 and CDR2 from the germline V gene are DFQATT and SNEGSKA (reference sequence). This CDR3 comprises 12 residues. V gave up 1 base and J gave up 1 base, with 4 bases separating them. CDR3 in amino acids: CSARVSQETQYF. The CDR3 DNA is TGCAGTGCTAGAGTTAGCCAAGAGACCCAGTACTTC.

This clonotype was seen ten or more times. J is TRBJ1-2 and V is TRBV18, with 8 bases fitting TRBD1. V dropped 0 bases and J dropped 4; count of bases not matched to a gene: 7. The CDR3 runs to 16 residues. CDR1 is KGHSH and CDR2 is LQKENI in the germline V gene. CDR3 sequence reads: CASSPPGQETFYGYTF. CDR3 DNA sequence: TGTGCCAGCTCACCACCGGGACAGGAAACGTTCTATGGCTACACCTTC.

This clonotype has at least ten counts. The chain carries TRBV19 and TRBJ2-7, with 9 bases lining up with TRBD2. The CDR3 has 16 residues. In germline, CDR1 is LNHDA, CDR2 SQIVND (reference sequence). Trimming took 5 bases from V and 1 from J; bases not matched to a gene: 9. In DNA form, the CDR3 reads TGTGCCAGTAGTTCCCTCGGGACTAGCAGGTCCTACGAGCAGTACTTC. Translating gives CASSSLGTSRSYEQYF.

This clonotype was recorded many times. The chain is built from TRBV6-5 and TRBJ1-2; TRBD1 is a possible D gene (6 bases). Germline values: CDR1 MNHEY, CDR2 SVGAGI. This CDR3 has 14 amino acids. Between the trimmed V and J ends, which lost 5 bases and 3 bases, there was a span of 13 bases. Here the CDR3 reads CASSRGPGDYGYTF. The CDR3, as DNA: TGTGCCAGCAGTAGGGGACCAGGGGACTATGGCTACACCTTC.

This clonotype appeared a few times. The chain carries TRBV7-9 and TRBJ1-2, with D hard to call. Germline CDR1 reads SEHNR; CDR2 reads FQNEAQ (reference sequence). The V end lost 5 bases, the J end lost 4 bases, and 11 bases lay between the germline ends. This CDR3 comprises 13 residues. This chain's CDR3 is CASSPRYFYGYTF. CDR3 nucleotides: TGTGCCAGCAGCCCTAGATACTTCTATGGCTACACCTTC. Based on the CDR3 plus reference TRBV7-9 and TRBJ1-2, the full variable domain is DTGVSQNPRHKITKRGQNVTFRCDPISEHNRLYWYRQTLGQGPEFLTYFQNEAQLEKSRLLSDRFSAERPKGSFSTLEIQRTEQGDSAMYLCASSPRYFYGYTFGSGTRLTVV.

This clonotype appeared many times. The chain uses TRBV28 and TRBJ2-7, with D perhaps TRBD1 (6 bases). The CDR3 loop spans 13 amino acids. Germline V gene sequence: CDR1 MDHEN, CDR2 SYDVKM. Trimming cost V 6 bases and J 4 bases, with 13 bases left between them. The CDR3 coding sequence is TGTGCCAGCAGCCCGGTAGGGGGTTACGAGCAGTACTTC. Amino acids: CASSPVGGYEQYF.

This clonotype has only a few counts. This clone may be a read error of a much larger clone one base away. The chain joins TRBV7-2 to TRBJ2-5; the D is unclear. Trimming removed 4 bases at V and 1 base at J, with 1 base between. The germline V gene has CDR1 SGHTA and CDR2 FQGNSA. This CDR3 spans 11 amino acids. Written as DNA, the CDR3 is TGTGCCAGCAGCTCCCAAGAGACCCAGTACTTC. Translating gives CASSSQETQYF.

At least ten counts were recorded for this clonotype. The rearrangement joins TRBV3-1 to TRBJ1-1; TRBD1 aligns across 7 bases. This CDR3 contains 14 residues. V gave up 4 bases and J gave up 1 base; unmatched junction bases: 3. Looked up from germline, CDR1 is LGHDT and CDR2 is YNNKEL (reference sequence). CDR3 amino acids: CASSRRTGNTEAFF. CDR3 in DNA: TGTGCCAGCAGCCGGCGGACAGGGAACACTGAAGCTTTCTTT.

This clonotype has just a few counts. Germline and junction disagree at one end, which may indicate a read error. The chain combines TRBV6-2 or TRBV6-3 with TRBJ2-1; 9 bases are a match to TRBD2. Germline values: CDR1 MNHEY, CDR2 SVGEGT. The length of the CDR3 is 14 residues. The CDR3 reads CASTPGLASNERFF. CDR3 nucleotides: TGTGCCAGCACCCCGGGACTAGCTTCTAATGAGCGGTTCTTC.

The gene calls are TRBV7-6 and TRBJ1-3; D uncertain. Germline CDR1 SGHVS, CDR2 FNYEAQ. The V and J ends lost 4 bases and 2 bases respectively, with 15 bases between them. The CDR3 extends over 16 amino acids. The CDR3 nucleotides are TGTGCCAGCAGCTCCCGGGCCTCGTCGGCTGGAAACACCATATATTTT. Residues: CASSSRASSAGNTIYF.

This clonotype was seen repeatedly, ten times or more. V and J are TRBV4-3 and TRBJ2-5, with TRBD2 matching 7 bases. Germline values: CDR1 LGHNA, CDR2 YSLEER. CDR3 size: 19 residues. The trim removed 0 bases at V and 1 base at J, leaving 14 bases unmatched. CDR3: CASSQDPAGVGIGQETQYF. In nucleotides, the CDR3 is TGCGCCAGCAGCCAAGACCCGGCGGGGGTGGGGATCGGCCAAGAGACCCAGTACTTC.

This clonotype was counted a few times. The V call is TRBV29-1, the J call TRBJ1-5; no firm D call. Germline V gene sequence: CDR1 SQVTM, CDR2 ANQGSEA. This CDR3 has 13 residues. The V end was cut by 3 bases, the J end by 4 bases, with 10 bases between. CDR3 bases: TGCAGCGTTGAGTCCGGACTTAATCAGCCCCAGCATTTT. It encodes CSVESGLNQPQHF.

This clonotype was detected ten times or more. The chain carries TRBV4-2 and TRBJ2-1; D unclear. V shed 0 bases and J shed 10 bases, with 10 bases lying between them. The germline CDR1 and CDR2 sequences are LGHNA and YNFKEQ. The CDR3 sequence is 13 residues long. DNA for the CDR3: TGTGCCAGCAGCCAAGAAGCTCGGCGGGAGCAGTTCTTC. This encodes CASSQEARREQFF.